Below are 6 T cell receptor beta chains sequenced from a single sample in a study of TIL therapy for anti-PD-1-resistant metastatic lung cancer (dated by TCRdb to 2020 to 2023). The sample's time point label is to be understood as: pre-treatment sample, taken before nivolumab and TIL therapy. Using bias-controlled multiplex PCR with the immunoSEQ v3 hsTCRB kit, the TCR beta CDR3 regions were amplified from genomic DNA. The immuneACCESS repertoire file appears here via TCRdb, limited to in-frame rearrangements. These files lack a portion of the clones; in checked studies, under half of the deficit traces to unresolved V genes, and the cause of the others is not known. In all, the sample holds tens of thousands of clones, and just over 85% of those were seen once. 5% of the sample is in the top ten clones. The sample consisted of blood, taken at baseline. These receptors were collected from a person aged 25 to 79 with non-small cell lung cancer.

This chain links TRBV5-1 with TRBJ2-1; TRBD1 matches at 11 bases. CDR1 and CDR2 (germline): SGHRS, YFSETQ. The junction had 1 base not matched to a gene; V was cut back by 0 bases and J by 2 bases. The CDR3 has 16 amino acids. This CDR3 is CASSLEGQGAYNEQFF. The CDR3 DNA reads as TGCGCCAGCAGCTTGGAGGGACAGGGGGCCTACAATGAGCAGTTCTTC.

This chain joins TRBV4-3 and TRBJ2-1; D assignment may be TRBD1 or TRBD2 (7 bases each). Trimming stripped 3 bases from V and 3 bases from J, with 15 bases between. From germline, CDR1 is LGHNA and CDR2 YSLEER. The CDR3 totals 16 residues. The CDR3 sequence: CASSQGGGGGYNEQFF. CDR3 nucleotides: TGCGCCAGCAGCCAGGGAGGGGGCGGGGGCTACAATGAGCAGTTCTTC.

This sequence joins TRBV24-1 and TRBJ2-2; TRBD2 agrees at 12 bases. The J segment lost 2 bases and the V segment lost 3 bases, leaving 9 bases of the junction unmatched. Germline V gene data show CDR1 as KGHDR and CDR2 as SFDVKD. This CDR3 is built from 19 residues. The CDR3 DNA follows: TGTGCCACCAGTGATCACGGACTAGCGGGATGGAAAAACACCGGGGAGCTGTTTTTT. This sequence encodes CATSDHGLAGWKNTGELFF.

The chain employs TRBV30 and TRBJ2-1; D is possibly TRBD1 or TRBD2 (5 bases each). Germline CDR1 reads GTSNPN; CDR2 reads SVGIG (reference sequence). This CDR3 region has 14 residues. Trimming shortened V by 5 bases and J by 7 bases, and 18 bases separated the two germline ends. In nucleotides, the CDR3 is TGTGCCTGGCGGACCGGGACCCCGGGGAATGAGCAGTTCTTC. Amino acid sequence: CAWRTGTPGNEQFF.

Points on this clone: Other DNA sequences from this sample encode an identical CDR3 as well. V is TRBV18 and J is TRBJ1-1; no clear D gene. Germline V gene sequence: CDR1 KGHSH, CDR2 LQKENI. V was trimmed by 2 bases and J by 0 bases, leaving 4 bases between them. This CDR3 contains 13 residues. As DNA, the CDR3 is TGTGCCAGCTCACCAGATTTGAACACTGAAGCTTTCTTT. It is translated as CASSPDLNTEAFF.

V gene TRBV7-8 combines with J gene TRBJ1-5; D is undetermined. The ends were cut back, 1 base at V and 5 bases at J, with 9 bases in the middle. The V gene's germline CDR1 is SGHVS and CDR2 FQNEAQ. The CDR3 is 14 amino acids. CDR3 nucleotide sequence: TGTGCCAGCAGCTTAGAGGTGGGGTATCAGCCCCAGCATTTT. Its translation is CASSLEVGYQPQHF.